This TCR beta chain was sequenced during a study of CD8 T cells in ankylosing spondylitis. Germline-derived CDR1 and CDR2 are SGHRS and YFSETQ. Trimming shortened V by 10 bases and J by 0 bases, and 14 bases separated the two germline ends. The CDR3 is 14 residues long. TCRdb processed the 5' RACE reads anew with MiXCR; each CDR3 protein has one entry. Found here are 310,000 or so distinct CDR3 sequences, around 19% of them singletons; the top ten hold roughly 8%. This clonotype was recorded at least ten times. The chain recombines TRBV5-1 with TRBJ2-1; possible D gene TRBD2, 6 bases. The sequenced material came from blood, either unsorted or a sorted T cell fraction (not recorded which). The receptor was derived from a male donor with ankylosing spondylitis or in good health (not recorded which). In DNA form, the CDR3 reads TGCGCCGCCAGACTAGACCTCTCCTACAATGAGCAGTTCTTC. Translation gives CAARLDLSYNEQFF.